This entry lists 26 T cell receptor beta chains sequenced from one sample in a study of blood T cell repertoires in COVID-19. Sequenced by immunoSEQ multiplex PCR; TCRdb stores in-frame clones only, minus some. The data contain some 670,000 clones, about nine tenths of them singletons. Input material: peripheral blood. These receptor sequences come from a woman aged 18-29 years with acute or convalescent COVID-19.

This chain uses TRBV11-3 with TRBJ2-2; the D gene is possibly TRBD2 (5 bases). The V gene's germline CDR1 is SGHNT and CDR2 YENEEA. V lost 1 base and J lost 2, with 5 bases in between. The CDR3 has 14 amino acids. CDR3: CASSLGTNTGELFF. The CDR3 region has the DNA TGTGCCAGCAGCTTAGGGACTAACACCGGGGAGCTGTTTTTT.

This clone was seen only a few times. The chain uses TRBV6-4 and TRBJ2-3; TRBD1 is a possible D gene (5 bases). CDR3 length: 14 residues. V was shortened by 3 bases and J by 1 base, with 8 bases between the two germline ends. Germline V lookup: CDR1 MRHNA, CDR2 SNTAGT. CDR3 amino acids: CASSEQDGTDTQYF. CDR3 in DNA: TGTGCCAGCAGTGAACAGGACGGCACAGATACGCAGTATTTT.

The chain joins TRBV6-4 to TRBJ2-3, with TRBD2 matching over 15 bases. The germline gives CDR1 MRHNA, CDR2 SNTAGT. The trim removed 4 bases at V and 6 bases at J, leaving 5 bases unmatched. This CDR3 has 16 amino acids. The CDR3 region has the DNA TGTGCCAGCAGTGGGACTAGCGGGGGGGCCGCGGATACGCAGTATTTT. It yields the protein CASSGTSGGAADTQYF.

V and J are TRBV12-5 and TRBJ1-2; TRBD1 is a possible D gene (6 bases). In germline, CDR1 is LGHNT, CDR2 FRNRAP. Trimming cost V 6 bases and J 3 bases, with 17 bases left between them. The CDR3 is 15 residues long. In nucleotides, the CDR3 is TGTGCTAGTGGCCGAATAGGACAGAGTGACTATGGCTACACCTTC. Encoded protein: CASGRIGQSDYGYTF.

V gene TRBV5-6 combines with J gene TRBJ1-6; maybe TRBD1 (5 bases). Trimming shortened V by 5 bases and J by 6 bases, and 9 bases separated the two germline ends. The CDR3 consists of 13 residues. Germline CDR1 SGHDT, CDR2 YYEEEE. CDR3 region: CASRDSFNSPLHF. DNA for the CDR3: TGTGCCAGCAGAGACAGTTTTAATTCACCCCTCCACTTT.

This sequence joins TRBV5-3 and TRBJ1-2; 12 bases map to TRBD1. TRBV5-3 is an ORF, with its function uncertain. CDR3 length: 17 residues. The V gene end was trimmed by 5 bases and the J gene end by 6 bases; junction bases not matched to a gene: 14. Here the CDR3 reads CARSSIGDRGQWDGYTF. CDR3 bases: TGTGCCAGAAGTTCCATCGGGGACAGGGGGCAGTGGGATGGCTACACCTTC.

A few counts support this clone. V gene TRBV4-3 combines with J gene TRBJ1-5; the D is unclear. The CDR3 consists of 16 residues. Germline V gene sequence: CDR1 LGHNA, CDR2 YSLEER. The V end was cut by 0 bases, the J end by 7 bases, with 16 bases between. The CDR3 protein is CASSQDRLSGAQPQHF. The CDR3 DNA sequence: TGCGCCAGCAGCCAAGATCGGCTGTCGGGAGCGCAGCCCCAGCATTTT.

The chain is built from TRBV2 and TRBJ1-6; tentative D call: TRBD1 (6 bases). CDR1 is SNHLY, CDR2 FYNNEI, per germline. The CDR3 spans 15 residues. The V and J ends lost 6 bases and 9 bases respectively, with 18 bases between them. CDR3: CASRPKGESRSPLHF. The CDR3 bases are TGTGCCAGCAGGCCCAAGGGGGAAAGTCGTTCACCCCTCCACTTT.

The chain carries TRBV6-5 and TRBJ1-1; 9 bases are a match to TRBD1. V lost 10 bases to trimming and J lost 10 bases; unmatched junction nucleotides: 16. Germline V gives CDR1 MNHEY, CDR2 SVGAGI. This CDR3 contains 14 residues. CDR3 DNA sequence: TGTGCCACAGAAGGGACAGGGTTAAATTTGGGAGCTTTCTTT. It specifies CATEGTGLNLGAFF.

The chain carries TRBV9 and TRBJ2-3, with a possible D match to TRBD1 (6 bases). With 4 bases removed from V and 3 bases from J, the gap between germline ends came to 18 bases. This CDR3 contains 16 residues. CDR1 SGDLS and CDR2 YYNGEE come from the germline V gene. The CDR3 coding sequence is TGTGCCAGCAGCAAAACTTACAGGGTACTGACAGATACGCAGTATTTT. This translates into CASSKTYRVLTDTQYF.

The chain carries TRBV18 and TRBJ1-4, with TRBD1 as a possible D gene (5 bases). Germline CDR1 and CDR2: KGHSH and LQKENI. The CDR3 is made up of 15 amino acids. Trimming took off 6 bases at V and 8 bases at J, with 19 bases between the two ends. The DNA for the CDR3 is TGTGCCAGCTCCCTCCCGTCCGGGGGGGGAGAAAAACTGTTTTTT. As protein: CASSLPSGGGEKLFF.

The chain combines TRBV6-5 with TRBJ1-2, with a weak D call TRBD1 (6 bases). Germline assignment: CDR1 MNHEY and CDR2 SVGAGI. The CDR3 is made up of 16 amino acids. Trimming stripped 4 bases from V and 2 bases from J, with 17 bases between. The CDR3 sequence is CASSSPWTVNNYGYTF. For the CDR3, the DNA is TGTGCCAGCAGTTCTCCGTGGACAGTCAACAACTATGGCTACACCTTC.

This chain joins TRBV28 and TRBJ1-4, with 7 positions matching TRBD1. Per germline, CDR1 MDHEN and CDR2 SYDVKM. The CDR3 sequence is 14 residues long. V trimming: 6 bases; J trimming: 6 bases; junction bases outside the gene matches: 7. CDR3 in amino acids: CASRHGQAYEKLFF. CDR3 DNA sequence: TGTGCCAGCAGACACGGACAGGCTTATGAAAAACTGTTTTTT.

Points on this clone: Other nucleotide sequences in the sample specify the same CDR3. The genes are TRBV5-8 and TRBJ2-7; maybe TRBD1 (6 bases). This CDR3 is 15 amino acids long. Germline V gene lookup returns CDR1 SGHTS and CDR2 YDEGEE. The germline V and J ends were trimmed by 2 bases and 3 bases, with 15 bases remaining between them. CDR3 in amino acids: CASSLELRQVYEQYF. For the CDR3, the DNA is TGTGCCAGCAGCTTAGAGCTTCGACAGGTCTACGAGCAGTACTTC.

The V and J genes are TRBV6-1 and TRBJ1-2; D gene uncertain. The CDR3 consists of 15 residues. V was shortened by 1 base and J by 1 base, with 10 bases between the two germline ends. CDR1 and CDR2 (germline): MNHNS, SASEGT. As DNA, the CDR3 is TGTGCCAGCAGTGAAGACCACCGCAGTAACTATGGCTACACCTTC. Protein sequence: CASSEDHRSNYGYTF.

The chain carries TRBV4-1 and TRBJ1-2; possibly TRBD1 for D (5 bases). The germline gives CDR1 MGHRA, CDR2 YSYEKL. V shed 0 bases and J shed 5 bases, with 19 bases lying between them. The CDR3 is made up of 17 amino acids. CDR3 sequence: CASSQDWAGGTGYGYTF. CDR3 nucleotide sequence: TGCGCCAGCAGCCAAGATTGGGCGGGCGGGACTGGATATGGCTACACCTTC.

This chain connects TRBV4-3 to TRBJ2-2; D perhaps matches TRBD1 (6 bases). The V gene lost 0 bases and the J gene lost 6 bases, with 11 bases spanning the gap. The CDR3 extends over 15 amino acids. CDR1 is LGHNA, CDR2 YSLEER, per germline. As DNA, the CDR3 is TGCGCCAGCAGCCAAGATCTTTGGGGGCCCGGGGAGCTGTTTTTT. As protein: CASSQDLWGPGELFF.

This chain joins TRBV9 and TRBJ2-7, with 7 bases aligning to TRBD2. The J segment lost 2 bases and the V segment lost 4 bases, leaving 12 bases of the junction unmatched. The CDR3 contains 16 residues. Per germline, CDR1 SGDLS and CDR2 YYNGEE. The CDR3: CASSPRYGGTPYEQYF. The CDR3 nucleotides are TGTGCCAGCAGCCCCAGATACGGGGGGACCCCCTACGAGCAGTACTTC.

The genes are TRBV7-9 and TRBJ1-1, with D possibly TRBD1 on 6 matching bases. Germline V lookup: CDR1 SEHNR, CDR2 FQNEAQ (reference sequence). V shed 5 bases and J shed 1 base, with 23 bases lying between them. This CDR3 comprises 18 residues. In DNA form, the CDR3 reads TGTGCCAGCAGCGACCCGTATCTTACAGGGTTCGCGAACACTGAAGCTTTCTTT. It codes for CASSDPYLTGFANTEAFF.

In nucleotides, the CDR3 is TGTGCCAGCAGACATGGGACAGTGAACACTGAAGCTTTCTTT. Amino acids: CASRHGTVNTEAFF. The chain recombines TRBV14 with TRBJ1-1; 7 bases match TRBD1. Germline V CDR1 and CDR2: SGHDN, FVKESK. V shed 6 bases, J shed 0 bases, and the junction held 4 bases outside the gene matches. There are 14 residues in the CDR3. The whole variable domain, filled in from reference TRBV14 and TRBJ1-1, reads EAGVTQFPSHSVIEKGQTVTLRCDPISGHDNLYWYRRVMGKEIKFLLHFVKESKQDESGMPNNRFLAERTGGTYSTLKVQPAELEDSGVYFCASRHGTVNTEAFFGQGTRLTVV.

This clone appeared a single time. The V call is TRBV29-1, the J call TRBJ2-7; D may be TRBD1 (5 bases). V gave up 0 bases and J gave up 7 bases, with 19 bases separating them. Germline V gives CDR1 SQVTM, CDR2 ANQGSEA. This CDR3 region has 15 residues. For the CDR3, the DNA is TGCAGCGTTGAAGAGGTCGGACACCGGAATGTGGAGCAGTACTTC. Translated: CSVEEVGHRNVEQYF.

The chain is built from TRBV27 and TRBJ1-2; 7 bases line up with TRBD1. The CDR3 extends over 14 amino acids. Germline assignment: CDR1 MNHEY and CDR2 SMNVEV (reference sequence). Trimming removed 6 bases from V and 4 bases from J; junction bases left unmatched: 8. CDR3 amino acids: CASSLRQGLYGYTF. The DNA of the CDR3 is TGTGCCAGCAGCCTCCGACAGGGCCTCTATGGCTACACCTTC.

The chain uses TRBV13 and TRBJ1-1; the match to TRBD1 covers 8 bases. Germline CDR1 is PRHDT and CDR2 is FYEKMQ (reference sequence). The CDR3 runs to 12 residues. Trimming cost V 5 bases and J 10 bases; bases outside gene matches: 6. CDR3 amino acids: CASSTRQGTAFF. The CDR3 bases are TGTGCCAGCAGCACCAGACAGGGGACAGCTTTCTTT.

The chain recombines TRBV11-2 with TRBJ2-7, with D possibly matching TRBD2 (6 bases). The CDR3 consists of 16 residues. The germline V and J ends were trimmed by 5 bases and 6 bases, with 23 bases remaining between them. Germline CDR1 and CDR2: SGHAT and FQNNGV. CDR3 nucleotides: TGTGCCAGCAGCCCCTGGGGACGCGGGGACTCTCGCGAGCAGTACTTC. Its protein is CASSPWGRGDSREQYF.

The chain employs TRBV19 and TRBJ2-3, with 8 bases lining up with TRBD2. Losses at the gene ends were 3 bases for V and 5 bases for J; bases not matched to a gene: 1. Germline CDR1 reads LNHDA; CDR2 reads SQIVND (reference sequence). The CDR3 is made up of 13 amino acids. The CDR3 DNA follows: TGTGCCAGTAGTATCGGGGGGGGAGATACGCAGTATTTT. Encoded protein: CASSIGGGDTQYF.

CDR3 region: CASSEMGGYTEAFF. The CDR3, as DNA: TGTGCCAGCAGTGAGATGGGGGGGTACACTGAAGCTTTCTTT. V and J are TRBV6-1 and TRBJ1-1, with D perhaps matching TRBD1 (5 bases). The V and J ends lost 3 bases and 3 bases respectively, with 11 bases between them. Germline loops: CDR1 MNHNS, CDR2 SASEGT. This CDR3 comprises 14 residues.